The 24 T cell receptor beta chains listed next were all sequenced from one sample in a study of post-analysis software for immune sequencing data. Findings of the study overall: Five TRBV segments, including TRBV5-6, TRBV5-1 and TRBV20-1, were more frequent in patients than controls.

The TCR beta cDNA libraries carried unique molecular identifiers. Each CDR3 protein is one row after TCRdb ran MiXCR on the PCR reads. The table records roughly 670,000 distinct CDR3 sequences, approximately 60% of them present only once. These receptors are not linked to any known antigen. The sequenced sample was blood. These receptor sequences come from a girl aged 2 to 9 with multiple sclerosis.

The chain recombines TRBV29-1 with TRBJ2-1; D not resolved. The V end lost 5 bases, the J end lost 5 bases, and 10 bases lay between the germline ends. This CDR3 has 12 residues. CDR1 and CDR2 from the germline V gene are SQVTM and ANQGSEA. This CDR3 reads CSVTRSDNEQFF. DNA for the CDR3: TGCAGCGTTACCAGATCCGACAATGAGCAGTTCTTC.

CDR3 protein: CASSLISLSSTDTQYF. The CDR3 region has the DNA TGTGCCAGCAGCTTAATATCCCTGAGTAGCACAGATACGCAGTATTTT. The gene calls are TRBV7-8 and TRBJ2-3, with D unclear. The CDR3 is 16 amino acids. Germline V CDR1 and CDR2: SGHVS, FQNEAQ. The germline V and J ends were trimmed by 2 bases and 0 bases, with 12 bases remaining between them.

Notes on this clonotype: The germline gene is not matched at one end of the junction; a read error may be the cause. This chain links TRBV4-1 with TRBJ2-7; D possibly corresponds to TRBD1 (5 bases). The CDR3 totals 16 residues. Germline V gene sequence: CDR1 MGHRA, CDR2 YSYEKL. This CDR3 reads CASSDLGLPSSYERYF. CDR3 nucleotide sequence: TGCGCCAGCAGCGACCTGGGGCTTCCCAGCTCCTACGAGCGGTACTTC.

This chain joins TRBV7-9 and TRBJ2-5; D is unresolved. Trimming removed 4 bases at V and 3 bases at J, with 6 bases between. CDR1 and CDR2 from the germline V gene are SEHNR and FQNEAQ (reference sequence). The CDR3 sequence is 12 residues long. The CDR3 sequence: CASSSPKETQYF. The CDR3 DNA follows: TGTGCCAGCAGCTCCCCCAAAGAGACCCAGTACTTC.

J is TRBJ2-1 and V is TRBV29-1; TRBD1 matches at 9 bases. There are 13 residues in the CDR3. V gave up 8 bases and J gave up 7 bases; unmatched junction bases: 9. Germline values: CDR1 SQVTM, CDR2 ANQGSEA. CDR3 residues: CSFTGTGYNEQFF. The CDR3 DNA reads as TGCAGCTTTACCGGGACAGGGTATAATGAGCAGTTCTTC.

A note on this clonotype: Relative to the germline gene, one junction end is altered; a read error may explain this. V gene TRBV6-1 combines with J gene TRBJ2-1; 16 nucleotides line up with TRBD2. The CDR3 extends over 18 amino acids. Looked up from germline, CDR1 is MNHNS and CDR2 is SASEGT. The CDR3, as DNA: TGTGCCGGCAGGCCGGGACTAGCGGGAGGGGGATCCTACAATGAGCAGTTCTTC. Translating it yields CAGRPGLAGGGSYNEQFF.

The CDR3 DNA reads TGTGCCAAAACTGGGACTAGCGGGACTAGCACAGATACGCAGTATTTT. As protein: CAKTGTSGTSTDTQYF. The rearrangement uses TRBV2 and TRBJ2-3; the match to TRBD2 covers 13 bases. From germline, CDR1 is SNHLY and CDR2 FYNNEI. CDR3 length: 16 residues. V shed 10 bases and J 0 bases; nucleotides not matched to a gene: 7.

The count of this clonotype is one. The chain employs TRBV7-2 and TRBJ2-7; D gene uncertain. V lost 4 bases and J lost 1, with 14 bases in between. The CDR3 loop spans 15 amino acids. Germline CDR1 SGHTA, CDR2 FQGNSA. The CDR3: CASSSNTAYSYEQYF. Written as DNA, the CDR3 is TGTGCCAGCAGCTCCAACACGGCCTATTCCTACGAGCAGTACTTC.

This clonotype was seen a single time. This chain connects TRBV6-5 to TRBJ2-3; 10 bases map to TRBD2. The CDR3 sequence is 17 residues long. Germline values: CDR1 MNHEY, CDR2 SVGAGI. J lost 0 bases, V lost 2 bases, and 5 bases had no gene match. CDR3 sequence (DNA): TGTGCCAGCAGTTACGAGACTAGCGGGCTTAGCACAGATACGCAGTATTTT. The encoded protein is CASSYETSGLSTDTQYF.

This clonotype has just a few counts. V gene TRBV7-9 combines with J gene TRBJ1-5; D unresolved. Trimming took 5 bases from V and 0 from J, leaving 11 bases between them. CDR3 length: 15 amino acids. CDR1 SEHNR and CDR2 FQNEAQ come from the germline V gene (reference sequence). The CDR3 loop reads CASSPPGRSNQPQHF. The CDR3 bases are TGTGCCAGCAGCCCCCCTGGGCGTAGCAATCAGCCCCAGCATTTT.

CDR3 bases: TGCGCCAGCAGCTTGTCGTCTGGGAGCGATGGCTACACCTTC. Protein product: CASSLSSGSDGYTF. The J gene is TRBJ1-2, the V gene TRBV5-1; no clear D gene. Germline CDR1 SGHRS, CDR2 YFSETQ. The CDR3 loop spans 14 amino acids. V was trimmed by 1 base and J by 6 bases, leaving 13 bases between them.

The chain links TRBV2 to TRBJ2-1; 8 bases are a match to TRBD2. J gave up 1 base and V 3 bases, and 8 bases lay outside the gene matches. CDR3 length: 17 amino acids. Germline CDR1 and CDR2: SNHLY and FYNNEI. The CDR3 here is CASSELFAGGSYNEQFF. In nucleotides, the CDR3 is TGTGCCAGCAGTGAGCTCTTCGCGGGAGGTTCCTACAATGAGCAGTTCTTC.

The chain is built from TRBV20-1 and TRBJ2-3; D uncertain. CDR3 length: 14 amino acids. Germline lookup yields CDR1 DFQATT and CDR2 SNEGSKA (reference sequence). V was shortened by 2 bases and J by 0 bases, with 9 bases between the two germline ends. The CDR3 DNA reads as TGCAGTGCTAGACCATTCCCTAGCACAGATACGCAGTATTTT. This sequence encodes CSARPFPSTDTQYF.

This clonotype occurred a few times. This chain links TRBV7-8 with TRBJ1-5; D is undetermined. The germline CDR1 and CDR2 sequences are SGHVS and FQNEAQ. CDR3 length: 16 amino acids. Trimming stripped 5 bases from V and 2 bases from J, with 16 bases between. CDR3: CASSLGVGKGNQPQHF. CDR3 in DNA: TGTGCCAGCAGCCTAGGTGTCGGAAAGGGCAATCAGCCCCAGCATTTT.

This chain joins TRBV6-9 and TRBJ1-1; 10 nucleotides line up with TRBD1. CDR1 and CDR2 (germline): MNHGY, SVAAGI. V shed 1 base, J shed 5 bases, and the junction held 10 bases outside the gene matches. The CDR3 loop spans 17 amino acids. CDR3 amino acids: CASSYLTGGGCNTEAFF. In nucleotides, the CDR3 is TGTGCCAGCAGTTATTTGACAGGGGGCGGGTGTAATACTGAAGCTTTCTTT.

The chain uses TRBV6-5 and TRBJ1-1; D not resolved. The CDR3 consists of 13 residues. Germline values: CDR1 MNHEY, CDR2 SVGAGI. The ends were cut back, 0 bases at V and 7 bases at J, with 9 bases in the middle. This CDR3 is CASSYSPGNEAFF. CDR3 DNA sequence: TGTGCCAGCAGTTACTCTCCGGGCAATGAAGCTTTCTTT.

V usage is TRBV7-2 and J usage is TRBJ2-1; D gene ambiguous. The germline gives CDR1 SGHTA, CDR2 FQGNSA. The CDR3 is 17 amino acids. V lost 1 base, J lost 0 bases, and 13 bases lay in between. The DNA for the CDR3 is TGTGCCAGCAGCTTAGTATGGCGTTTGAGCTCCTACAATGAGCAGTTCTTC. This encodes CASSLVWRLSSYNEQFF. The full variable domain, completed using reference TRBV7-2 and TRBJ2-1, is GAGVSQSPSNKVTEKGKDVELRCDPISGHTALYWYRQSLGQGLEFLIYFQGNSAPDKSGLPSDRFSAERTGGSVSTLTIQRTQQEDSAVYLCASSLVWRLSSYNEQFFGPGTRLTVL.

The V gene is TRBV20-1, the J gene TRBJ2-5; no firm D call. The length of the CDR3 is 14 residues. V was clipped by 0 bases and J by 2 bases, with 10 bases between them. Germline-derived CDR1 and CDR2 are DFQATT and SNEGSKA (reference sequence). Written as DNA, the CDR3 is TGCAGTGCTAGAGAAGCGTTTAAACAAGAGACCCAGTACTTC. Residues: CSAREAFKQETQYF.

The rearrangement links TRBV7-2 to TRBJ2-1; 9 bases are a match to TRBD2. The germline CDR1 and CDR2 sequences are SGHTA and FQGNSA. V shed 5 bases, J shed 12 bases, and the junction held 5 bases outside the gene matches. CDR3 size: 12 residues. In DNA form, the CDR3 reads TGTGCCAGCAGCCCCCAGACTAGCGGGCAGTTCTTC. Translation gives CASSPQTSGQFF.

In this sample, this clonotype turned up a few times. The chain recombines TRBV4-2 with TRBJ2-1; TRBD2 matches 8 bases. With V trimmed by 1 base and J by 8 bases, 13 bases remained unmatched. There are 17 residues in the CDR3. In germline, CDR1 is LGHNA, CDR2 YNFKEQ. In DNA, the CDR3 is TGTGCCAGCAGCCAAGGTTTTACTAGCGGACAACCTTATGAGCAGTTCTTC. This translates into CASSQGFTSGQPYEQFF.

The chain joins TRBV6-5 to TRBJ2-7; D is unresolved. V was shortened by 5 bases and J by 0 bases, with 14 bases between the two germline ends. Germline V gives CDR1 MNHEY, CDR2 SVGAGI. The CDR3 covers 15 residues. The CDR3 nucleotides read TGTGCCAGCAGTGATTGGGCATTCGGCTCCTACGAGCAGTACTTC. It encodes CASSDWAFGSYEQYF.

This clonotype appeared a single time. The J gene is TRBJ2-1, the V gene TRBV4-1; D is possibly TRBD2 (6 bases). This CDR3 comprises 14 residues. Germline-derived CDR1 and CDR2 are MGHRA and YSYEKL. V gave up 4 bases and J gave up 14 bases, with 21 bases separating them. For the CDR3, the DNA is TGCGCCAGCAGCCTAATGGGACTTCCGTTTTACGAGTTCTTC. Translating it yields CASSLMGLPFYEFF.

J is TRBJ2-1 and V is TRBV7-2; tentatively, D is TRBD1 or TRBD2 (6 bases each). Trimming shortened V by 1 base and J by 9 bases, and 13 bases separated the two germline ends. The CDR3 is 14 amino acids. CDR1 and CDR2 (germline): SGHTA, FQGNSA. The CDR3 nucleotides are TGTGCCAGCAGCTTAGAGGCGGGGACAAGTGAGCAGTTCTTC. Translation: CASSLEAGTSEQFF.

This chain links TRBV29-1 with TRBJ2-1, with 14 bases that match TRBD2. Germline loops: CDR1 SQVTM, CDR2 ANQGSEA. V dropped 7 bases and J dropped 2; count of bases not matched to a gene: 4. This CDR3 contains 15 residues. CDR3 coding DNA: TGCAGCGCCGCGGGACTAGCGGGAGCCTACAATGAGCAGTTCTTC. It codes for CSAAGLAGAYNEQFF.